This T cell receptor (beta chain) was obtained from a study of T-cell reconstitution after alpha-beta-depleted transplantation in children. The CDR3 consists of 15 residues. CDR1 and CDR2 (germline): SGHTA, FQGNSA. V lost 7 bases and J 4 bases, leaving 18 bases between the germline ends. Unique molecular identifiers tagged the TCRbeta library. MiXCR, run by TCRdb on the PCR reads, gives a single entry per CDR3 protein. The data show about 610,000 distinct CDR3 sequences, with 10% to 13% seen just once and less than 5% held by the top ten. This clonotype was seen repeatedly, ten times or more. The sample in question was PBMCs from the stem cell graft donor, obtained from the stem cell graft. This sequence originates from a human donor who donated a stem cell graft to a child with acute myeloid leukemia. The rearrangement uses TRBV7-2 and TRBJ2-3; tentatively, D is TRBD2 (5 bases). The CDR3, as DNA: TGTGCCAGCATCTACGCCACGGGGATTCCAGATACGCAGTATTTT. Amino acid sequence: CASIYATGIPDTQYF. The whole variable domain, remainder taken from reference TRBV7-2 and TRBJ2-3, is GAGVSQSPSNKVTEKGKDVELRCDPISGHTALYWYRQSLGQGLEFLIYFQGNSAPDKSGLPSDRFSAERTGGSVSTLTIQRTQQEDSAVYLCASIYATGIPDTQYFGPGTRLTVL.